This T cell receptor beta chain stems from a study of cytomegalovirus exposure and HLA in healthy donors listed by TCRdb under 2017. Background for the entire study: An earlier analysis of roughly 630 of the donors reported approximately 300 Gb of sequence data and 117 million unique TCR beta sequences from some 180 million T cells. Because of strong linkage in the cohort, five DR-DQ haplotypes were treated as single units for association and clustering. Both class I and class II loci were covered by HLA typing, at four-digit resolution. Around 330 gigabases of sequencing data and roughly 80 million unique TCR sequences made up an early release that covered approximately 650 HLA-typed donors. A later genetic analysis used genome-wide SNP genotypes for about 65% of the roughly 670 donors, treating that subset as a discovery cohort. Using immunosequencing, the study profiled T cell repertoires from around 680 subjects and related those repertoires to cytomegalovirus serostatus. Donor age, sex, ethnicity and CMV serostatus were compiled alongside the repertoire data. In addition to the first cohort of several hundred subjects, a separate validation cohort of around 110 different subjects was used. The number of typed donors differed by locus: about 629-640 for A, B, C, DRB1 and DQB1; 522 for DQA1; 606 for DPA1; and 400 to 480 for DPB1. A later analysis re-examined previously published TCR beta repertoires from about 670 donors and added high-resolution HLA genotyping to investigate patterns of TCR occurrence. The study was designed to test whether signatures of past pathogen exposure could be identified by cataloging public T cell receptors. All discovery cohort repertoires had been generated using a single sequencing platform. To decide whether each TCR beta V gene segment behaved as functional or pseudogenic, an earlier analysis of approximately 620 of the donors relied on high-throughput TCR beta sequencing. Among the roughly 400 genotyped donors, about 83% belonged to the genetic ancestry cluster associated with self-reported Caucasian donors. The study combined high-throughput TCR immunosequencing, statistical association of individual TCRs with disease status, and machine learning to predict cytomegalovirus infection status. In the later analysis, no new phenotypic data were used to find candidate immune exposures; instead, reliance was placed on TCR beta sequences and their occurrence across donors. Among some 400 genotyped donors of the cohort, an average of around 250,000 unique TCR beta nucleotide sequences was sequenced per donor, of which about 19% were non-productive. The paper as a whole reports these results and caveats: Most TCR sequences were observed very rarely across donors, whereas some public TCRs were present in many individuals. The classifier was reported to diagnose cytomegalovirus status with high specificity and sensitivity in both the original cohort and the validation cohort. Sequencing depth was assumed to be roughly uniform across donors in the presence/absence analyses, though that assumption may not hold. HLA typing was unavailable for some donors at each locus, so association tests used only the typed subset. In a later genetic analysis, a missense DCLRE1C variant was associated with V-gene and J-gene trimming of TCR beta chains, and the association was replicated in an independent cohort. A cluster of highly shared sequence variants was judged likely to be a technical artifact of the sequencing pipeline. The authors suggested that the approach could potentially be extended to other disease states and immunological phenotypes. In vitro tests confirmed that three of the cytomegalovirus-associated TCR beta chains recognize cytomegalovirus antigens. Correlated functional status among segregating V segments might reflect linkage disequilibrium, but an unknown experimental factor could not be ruled out. A further reported finding was that TCR beta sequences accurately predicted the HLA-A and HLA-B alleles for most subjects in the first cohort. Most CMV-associated TCR beta chains appeared to be HLA-restricted in a later analysis, and the HLA associations seemed to be driven largely by CMV exposure. In a later analysis, several top co-occurrence clusters were reported to appear linked to parvovirus B19, influenza, CMV and Epstein-Barr virus. Assigning TCR associations to individual alleles was difficult when HLA alleles, especially DR and DQ, strongly co-occurred. An earlier analysis of approximately 590 of the donors showed that most TCR beta V segments appeared in productive rearrangements either about 90% or about 30% of the time, which broadly matched IMGT annotations. For the cohort, immune exposure information was limited to CMV serostatus. According to a later analysis, TCR association rates differed among HLA loci, with DRB1 alleles showing the most associated TCRs and HLA-C alleles showing the fewest. At a false discovery rate of 0.05, a later analysis linked under 20,000 TCR beta sequences to specific HLA alleles. The cohort was sequenced for TCR beta chains only, and without alpha or paired-chain data the features that could be detected were limited. In a later analysis, HLA-associated TCR beta chains were found to be more clonally expanded and to have lower generation probabilities than equally common non-associated chains. A later genetic analysis reported fewer N-insertions in productive TCRs among donors in an Asian-associated ancestry cluster than the approximately 670-donor mean. The earlier analysis of approximately 540 of the donors excluded approximately 17 rarely observed V segments, including chromosome 9 orphons, because counts were too low. Some IMGT-functional V segments, including TRBV6-2 and TRBV6-3, could not be distinguished by the 87-base-pair reads and were therefore excluded. The study gave a list of roughly 150 TCR beta chains associated with cytomegalovirus.

Libraries were constructed by the immunoSEQ multiplex PCR assay. For the multiplex PCR, a mixture combining 60 forward primers for TCR Vbeta segments and 13 reverse primers for TCR Jbeta segments was used. The CDR3 region of rearranged TCR beta genes was amplified from genomic DNA with a multiplex PCR assay. On the Illumina HiSeq System, the amplified TCR beta libraries were sequenced as 87-base-pair reads. The paper's data handling went like this. In a later analysis, some 80 million unique TCR beta chains were counted across the roughly 700 repertoires, and roughly 10 million of these chains were shared by at least two donors. To remove PCR and sequencing errors, raw reads were error-corrected and collapsed into unique sequences using a nearest-neighbor algorithm that merged closely related sequences. CDR3 sequences were aligned to IMGT reference sequences to assign V, D and J gene segments. For a sequence to be retained, at least a six-nucleotide match to both a V gene segment and a J gene segment was required. A rearrangement counted as productive if the CDR3 had no stop codons and remained in frame with V and J, and every other rearrangement counted as non-productive. CDR3 was defined by IMGT convention, running from the second conserved V-encoded cysteine to the conserved J-encoded phenylalanine. In an earlier analysis of approximately 500 of the donors, sequences lacking an unambiguous match to a single V gene segment were excluded. In an earlier analysis of approximately 610 of the donors, V segments were called functional above 56.7% productive rearrangements and were called segregating when the between-donor standard deviation exceeded 5%. To diagnose cytomegalovirus status from the catalog of TCR beta chain sequences, a statistical classification framework was built. In a later analysis, V and J genes were assigned by comparing TCR nucleotide sequences against IMGT/GENE-DB human TR gene sequences. A later analysis assigned CDR3 sequences and most-parsimonious VDJ recombination scenarios with the TCRdist pipeline. A later analysis defined each TCR beta chain by its CDR3 amino acid sequence plus V-gene family, and excluded reads lacking a unique V-gene family. To address suspected cross-contamination and a sequencing artifact, a later analysis removed around 600 highly shared, low-generation-probability nucleotide sequences. A later analysis calculated a clonal expansion index for each public chain from normalized within-repertoire ranks of inferred template counts. A later analysis computed generation probabilities with a VDJ recombination model fitted to out-of-frame rearrangements, and checked the results against IGoR. In a later analysis, hypergeometric tests were used to score TCR-TCR, TCR-HLA and TCR-CMV co-occurrence, with a repertoire-size bias correction applied to TCR pairs. A later analysis estimated false discovery rates by permuting HLA or CMV assignments 20 times. In a later analysis, co-occurring TCRs were grouped using DBSCAN, and TCRdist sequence similarity was added for clustering within HLA-allele-positive subsets. Repertoires with fewer than 30,000 or more than 120,000 public chains, plus five repertoires with anomalous nucleotide sharing, were excluded from co-occurrence clustering. TCRdb retrieved this table from immuneACCESS and kept in-frame rearrangements only. Not all clones are present; in checked studies, unresolved V genes account for under half, and no reason is known for the remainder. The DNA gave D and trimming, while V, J and clone size come from that table. This sample lists about 140,000 clones; over 60% were detected once. Together, the top ten hold about 6.5% of the sample.

The cohort consisted of hundreds of healthy bone marrow donors. At the time of sampling, all cohort members were nominally healthy, though unrecorded immune exposures were likely present. The donor tested CMV seropositive, placing the donor among the 250 to 350 seropositive members of the cohort. Every donor gave a peripheral blood sample, and the peripheral blood mononuclear cells from that sample were used for TCR beta sequencing. The Qiagen DNeasy Blood Extraction Kit was used to extract genomic DNA from the blood cell samples. A remark on this clone: There is no known antigen for this receptor. Base qualities were left out, and no much larger clone turns up one base away.

Sequences MNHEY (CDR1) and SVGAGI (CDR2) are obtained from the germline V gene. The CDR3, cysteine through phenylalanine, is 15 amino acids long. Only the CDR3 DNA stays, 45 bases, in frame from base 1. The sequencing sample was made of PBMCs. The receptor's source is a man aged 35-49 years in good health and CMV-seropositive. Rearrangement joined TRBV6-5 to TRBJ2-5, with TRBD1 identical over 8 junction bases. TRBJ2-7 matches the DNA end more closely, so the J call is doubtful. CDR3 region: CASRSNSGGSYEQYF. The DNA is TGTGCCAGCAGATCTAATTCAGGGGGCTCTTACGAGCAGTACTTC.